The clone carrying this T cell receptor (beta chain) was observed a single time. Its antigen remains unidentified. The data are from a study of cytomegalovirus exposure and HLA in healthy donors. Overall study results and limits: A previous analysis found most TCR beta V segments productive roughly 87% or roughly 30% of the time. Later work associated fewer than 20,000 TCR beta sequences with HLA alleles at 0.05 false discovery rate.

PCR used 60 Vbeta primers and 13 Jbeta primers. Data came from immunoSEQ multiplex PCR; TCRdb stores just in-frame clones and leaves some out. The sample holds about 55,000 clones; approximately 78% are singletons and the top ten take around 1.5%. V was pared by 3 bases and J by 7 bases, with 5 bases of the junction left unmatched. The CDR3 has 14 residues. Germline-derived CDR1 and CDR2 are LNHDA and SQIVND (reference sequence). The V and J genes are TRBV19 and TRBJ1-5, with 8 bases matching TRBD1. The TCR originated in a female donor in good health and CMV-seronegative. Sample: PBMCs. CDR3 in amino acids: CASSIRDRPQPQHF. The CDR3 DNA reads TGTGCCAGTAGTATCCGGGACAGGCCACAGCCCCAGCATTTT.